A single sample gave rise to the 8 T cell receptor beta chains below, sequenced in a study of human T cells and chemical hapten exposure. Specified time point: patch test 1, 2 weeks after DPC sensitization. Treatment in this sample: therapeutic diphenylcyclopropenone sensitization with weekly scalp DPC. Via MiXCR, TCRdb re-called the RACE reads, giving one row per CDR3 protein. The sample lists around 71,000 distinct CDR3 sequences; around 9.5% were seen once. Here the sequenced sample was whole blood, taken in connection with sensitization to the hapten diphenylcyclopropenone (DPC). The source of these receptors is a middle-aged woman with alopecia areata. Some clones in this sample may be carry-over from other donors' samples.

This clonotype came up many times. The V gene is TRBV7-9, the J gene TRBJ1-4, with 7 bases fitting TRBD1. Germline lookup yields CDR1 SEHNR and CDR2 FQNEAQ (reference sequence). CDR3 length: 13 residues. V gave up 6 bases and J gave up 7 bases; unmatched junction bases: 5. CDR3 sequence (DNA): TGTGCCAGCAGACGAGGGGGCGGTGAAAAACTGTTTTTT. Translation: CASRRGGGEKLFF.

A few counts support this clonotype. J is TRBJ2-2 and V is TRBV29-1; 8 nucleotides align to TRBD1. Trimming cost V 6 bases and J 6 bases; bases outside gene matches: 3. The CDR3 has 12 residues. Germline V CDR1 and CDR2: SQVTM, ANQGSEA. The CDR3: CSVEQGAGELFF. CDR3 DNA sequence: TGCAGCGTCGAACAGGGGGCCGGGGAGCTGTTTTTT.

The chain joins TRBV6-6 to TRBJ2-2, with D possibly TRBD2 on 6 matching bases. CDR1 and CDR2 from the germline V gene are MNHNY and SVGAGI (reference sequence). Trimming removed 6 bases from V and 5 bases from J, with 7 bases in between. CDR3 length: 12 amino acids. The CDR3 spells CASREGTGELFF. The CDR3, as DNA: TGTGCCAGCAGGGAGGGAACCGGGGAGCTGTTTTTT.

The chain employs TRBV20-1 and TRBJ1-5; D is perhaps TRBD1 (6 bases). This CDR3 has 17 residues. CDR1 is DFQATT, CDR2 SNEGSKA, per germline (reference sequence). Trimming cost V 3 bases and J 5 bases, with 23 bases left between them. The CDR3, as DNA: TGCAGTGCTAGTCGTGGGGGGCATCTATCCGGCGATCAGCCCCAGCATTTT. Protein: CSASRGGHLSGDQPQHF.

The chain has TRBV5-4 and TRBJ2-7; 9 nucleotides line up with TRBD1. V dropped 3 bases and J dropped 9; count of bases not matched to a gene: 13. Germline V gene lookup returns CDR1 SGHNT and CDR2 YYREEE (reference sequence). CDR3 length equals 15 residues. The CDR3 loop is CASSSEGQGRERQYF. The CDR3 DNA is TGTGCCAGCAGCTCCGAAGGACAGGGGAGAGAGAGGCAGTACTTC.

This clonotype was seen repeatedly, ten times or more. This chain connects TRBV5-1 to TRBJ2-7; tentatively, D is TRBD2 (5 bases). CDR3 length equals 13 residues. Germline values: CDR1 SGHRS, CDR2 YFSETQ. Trimming stripped 0 bases from V and 3 bases from J, with 7 bases between. The CDR3 loop is CASSLGEFYEQYF. The CDR3 bases are TGCGCCAGCAGCTTGGGGGAGTTCTACGAGCAGTACTTC. Together with reference TRBV5-1 and TRBJ2-7, the CDR3 gives the full variable domain: KAGVTQTPRYLIKTRGQQVTLSCSPISGHRSVSWYQQTPGQGLQFLFEYFSETQRNKGNFPGRFSGRQFSNSRSEMNVSTLELGDSALYLCASSLGEFYEQYFGPGTRLTVT.

This clonotype was seen more than once but under ten times. The chain links TRBV27 to TRBJ2-3, with D hard to call. The germline gives CDR1 MNHEY, CDR2 SMNVEV (reference sequence). V shed 0 bases and J shed 2 bases, with 9 bases lying between them. CDR3 length equals 15 residues. The CDR3 region has the DNA TGTGCCAGCAGTTTATCCTTCCCCCTCACAGATACGCAGTATTTT. It encodes CASSLSFPLTDTQYF.

This clonotype was seen many times. The rearrangement joins TRBV12-3 or TRBV12-4 to TRBJ1-1; D remains ambiguous. V shed 2 bases and J shed 1 base, with 14 bases lying between them. The CDR3 is 16 amino acids. This chain's CDR3 is CASSLRLTRGNTEAFF. CDR3 DNA: TGTGCCAGCAGTTTAAGGTTAACCCGGGGGAACACTGAAGCTTTCTTT.